The rows below give T cell receptor beta chains drawn from one sample of a study of cytomegalovirus exposure and HLA in healthy donors. Assay used: immunoSEQ multiplex PCR; TCRdb lists only in-frame clones, some missing. The profile shows 160,000 or so clones, 65% to 80% of them singletons. The sample taken for sequencing was PBMCs. Source of these receptors: a man between 35 and 55 years old in good health and CMV-seronegative. Each CDR3 is given without its conserved first and last residue.

TRBJ1-4 | TRBV30 | AWSAGTGNEKLF
TRBJ2-3 | TRBV27 | ASSPVQGGADTQY
TRBJ1-6 | TRBV2 | ASSVSGYNSPLH
TRBJ2-2 | TRBV7-9 | ASSLVLSSGELF
TRBJ1-1 | TRBV9 | ASSVGPGLNTEAF
TRBJ2-1 | TRBV29-1 | SVVFRQGSGDEQF
TRBJ2-7 | TRBV2 | ASRVSGGVPYEQY
TRBJ1-2 | TRBV25-1 | ASSEGDKFYGYT
TRBJ1-1 | TRBV4-1 | ASSQDGSEAF
TRBJ2-3 | TRBV7-2 | ASSIHRGRIPDTQY
TRBJ2-1 | TRBV27 | ASSPAHRLAGTPQF
TRBJ2-1 | TRBV4-2 | ASSQLLYNEQF
TRBJ2-7 | TRBV9 | ASSETGSYEQY
TRBJ1-1 | TRBV30 | AWSIYNRENTEAF
TRBJ1-5 | TRBV10-2 | ASRATGNSNQPQH
TRBJ2-1 | TRBV7-9 | ASSYSEQGNNEQF
TRBJ2-7 | TRBV18 | ASSPLPDTPYEQY
TRBJ1-6 | TRBV6-6 | ASSYLDRENSPLH
TRBJ2-3 | TRBV4-1 | ASSQRESTDTQY
TRBJ2-1 | TRBV9 | ASTRDRGSNEQF
TRBJ2-1 | TRBV4-1 | ASSQETMGLARDEQF
TRBJ1-2 | TRBV10-3 | AAGTGGVGYT
TRBJ1-2 | TRBV5-1 | ASSLVLGVGYGYT
TRBJ2-3 | TRBV7-2 | ASSVTGSTDTQY
TRBJ1-2 | TRBV7-9 | ASSLAGEAYGYT
TRBJ2-7 | TRBV4-1 | ASSPAADSYEQY
TRBJ2-1 | TRBV4-2 | ASSQDRHNEQF
TRBJ2-3 | TRBV4-2 | ASRGAWEDTQY
TRBJ2-1 | TRBV19 | ASSKGGRANEQF
TRBJ2-7 | TRBV28 | ASSPPSYEQY
TRBJ2-7 | TRBV10-1 | ASSEARDRAYEQY
TRBJ1-3 | TRBV6-1 | ASSEGSGIGNTIY
TRBJ2-3 | TRBV7-2 | ASSLAVSADTQY
TRBJ1-5 | TRBV28 | ASSGTQERGQPQH
TRBJ2-2 | TRBV14 | ASSPRGLASGGELF
TRBJ2-7 | TRBV18 | ASSPGKGHYEQY
TRBJ1-5 | TRBV6-1 | ASSRYSNQPQH
TRBJ1-5 | TRBV5-1 | ASSLETGIQPQH
TRBJ2-1 | TRBV27 | ASRSGGADEQF
TRBJ2-1 | TRBV11-2 | ASSRGLRADYNEQF
TRBJ1-4 | TRBV29-1 | SVAGQGSEKLF
TRBJ1-2 | TRBV5-1 | ASSLEGDNGYT
TRBJ2-3 | TRBV27 | ASSYRLTSTDTQY
TRBJ2-3 | TRBV5-4 | ASSPGGRGGGTDTQY
TRBJ2-5 | TRBV7-9 | SSSFGGGQETQY
TRBJ2-1 | TRBV9 | ASSVGLADLNEQF
TRBJ1-5 | TRBV6-5 | ASSNTGGQQPQH
TRBJ1-1 | TRBV7-8 | ASSLELLNTEAF
TRBJ1-1 | TRBV7-8 | ASSPLPPRGVGTEAF
TRBJ2-2 | TRBV28 | ASSSRTGKPTGELF
TRBJ2-3 | TRBV28 | ASSTDALRTDTQY
TRBJ2-3 | TRBV11-1 | ASSSTRWATDTQY
TRBJ2-2 | TRBV7-9 | ASSSPSGGTNTGELF
TRBJ2-1 | TRBV6-5 | ASSGGGGPWNEQF
TRBJ2-1 | TRBV7-2 | ASSSYTGSQF
TRBJ2-1 | TRBV28 | ASSLVGRGFNEQF
TRBJ2-3 | TRBV11-2 | ASSLVGSGGYSTDTQY
TRBJ1-2 | TRBV19 | ASSPPSRTDLYGYT